This TCR beta chain was captured in a study of CD8 T cells in ankylosing spondylitis (TCRdb year 2017). Regarding the study in general: The study set out to find disease-linked TCR variants by profiling T cell receptor beta repertoires in ankylosing spondylitis patients and healthy donors. The whole study cohort included about a hundred healthy donors and about two dozen ankylosing spondylitis patients. Peripheral blood was sampled, and synovial fluid was additionally collected from ankylosing spondylitis patients.

Sequencing used an Illumina HiSeq 2500. TCR beta libraries were prepared by quantitative 5'-RACE with molecular barcodes. In the source study's methods: A new computational method based on a probabilistic model of VDJ rearrangement was used to identify disease-linked TCR variants. TCRdb reran the public reads through fastp at Q25 and MiXCR, keeping productive beta chains. Rows are unified per CDR3 protein, each entry keeping the most common DNA and genes. The V and J calls shown here were made by TCRdb, not taken from the authors' results. The sample table records more than 400,000 distinct CDR3 sequences; under 5.5% of these occur just once. Roughly 3.5% of the sample comes from the top ten. The paper as a whole reports these results and caveats: The disease-linked clones had a CD8+ phenotype and were found at relatively low frequencies in peripheral blood. Some TCR beta motif variants had previously been reported in synovial fluid and blood of reactive arthritis patients, which suggested common disease-initiation mechanisms. Blood from ankylosing spondylitis patients appeared to be characterized by a TCR beta motif made up of fewer than ten highly homologous amino acid variants. Significant enrichment of the disease-linked clones was reported in matched synovial fluid samples from ankylosing spondylitis patients.

From the germline V gene, CDR1 is MDHEN and CDR2 is SYDVKM. The junction shows trimming of 6 bases on V and 3 bases on J, and the gene matches do not reach 11 bases of it. Taken from cysteine to phenylalanine, the CDR3 has 17 residues. Of all the DNA, just the CDR3 is kept, 51 bases in frame from base 1. This clonotype was seen repeatedly, ten times or more. Its target antigen remains unknown. No base-level quality is on record; no much larger clone is a single base apart. This TCR was sampled from a male donor with ankylosing spondylitis. What was sequenced was blood, either unsorted or a sorted T cell fraction (not recorded which). The sequence joins TRBV28 to TRBJ1-6; 7 bases in between match TRBD1. The DNA sequence is TGTGCCAGCAGGGCCAGGGGGAGGGCAGGCTATAATTCACCCCTCCACTTT. The translation is CASRARGRAGYNSPLHF.